This is a list of T cell receptor beta chains from one sample in a study of blood T cells in healthy people across ages. TCRdb re-derived calls from the 5' RACE reads in MiXCR, one entry per CDR3 protein. Found here are around 800,000 distinct CDR3 sequences, around 24% of them singletons; the top ten hold 3%. The same sample was also studied in work on T cells of mothers and their children.

Sequencing input: blood. The receptors here all came from a boy younger than 18 in good health. Both conserved end residues are trimmed from each CDR3.

j_call v_call cdr3_aa
TRBJ2-4 TRBV7-9 ASSQQGMGKNIQY
TRBJ2-5 TRBV28 ASSSSGLAGGQETQY
TRBJ2-7 TRBV5-1 ASSLNTGGTYEQY
TRBJ2-7 TRBV29-1 SVAVGNPHEQY
TRBJ2-5 TRBV3-1 ASGSESETQY
TRBJ2-5 TRBV7-3 ASSFDGGTQY
TRBJ1-2 TRBV10-3 AHRGEGVLFGYT
TRBJ1-2 TRBV6-5 ASSKRTEGPSYGYT
TRBJ2-1 TRBV6-6 ASSRTGYNEQF
TRBJ2-5 TRBV4-2 ASSQAPGQGQETQY
- TRBV12-3/TRBV12-4 ASSPGGIAGVQETQY
TRBJ2-7 TRBV27 ASSLSWDGTYEQY
- TRBV12-3/TRBV12-4 ASSPFTNEQY
TRBJ2-5 TRBV10-3 AMSTGGEETQC
TRBJ1-4 TRBV18 ASRTWKDNEKLF
TRBJ1-5 TRBV29-1 SVDRGRDLNQPQH
TRBJ1-4 TRBV5-1 ASSLLGQGSGEKLF
TRBJ2-2 TRBV5-4 ASSLTSGWSTGELF
TRBJ2-3 TRBV28 ASRAGISDTQY
TRBJ2-3 TRBV12-3/TRBV12-4 ASSLVGGTDTQY
TRBJ1-2 TRBV6-1 ASSEATGTIYGYT
- TRBV6-1 ASSLRRLAGLYNEQF
- TRBV12-3/TRBV12-4 ASSRGQIGQY
TRBJ2-6 TRBV15 ATSRPDRSGANVLT
TRBJ2-6 TRBV6-2/TRBV6-3 ASMVAQGRSGANVLT
TRBJ1-4 TRBV21-1 ASSSRRGLLTTEKLF
TRBJ2-6 TRBV5-1 ASSLEGSSGANVLT
TRBJ2-7 TRBV20-1 SADTGTGKTYEQY
TRBJ1-4 TRBV2 ASSVEQAGEKLF
- TRBV11-2 ASSLDNGEQF
TRBJ2-5 TRBV5-4 ASNYRGFQETQY
TRBJ2-1 TRBV12-3/TRBV12-4 ASSPRDIRLAGGHEQF
TRBJ1-2 TRBV2 ASRDARTIGNGYT
- TRBV6-2/TRBV6-3 ASCTSGGAQDEQF
TRBJ1-2 TRBV12-5 ASGLGESYGYT
TRBJ2-5 TRBV20-1 SARLRGWEETQY
TRBJ2-7 TRBV6-6 ASTLGAADYEQY
TRBJ2-7 TRBV5-1 ASSSKQFSYEQY
TRBJ2-6 TRBV28 ASIGTHSGANVLT
TRBJ2-7 TRBV3-1 ASTLRRQGGSEQY
TRBJ1-2 TRBV24-1 ATSEVVDYGYT
TRBJ2-3 TRBV20-1 SARVVAIYTDTQY
TRBJ2-1 TRBV11-3 ASRTGTGGENEQF
TRBJ2-1 TRBV4-1 ASSQEGARYNEQF
TRBJ1-4 TRBV19 ASGGTEIFNEKLF
- TRBV3-1 ASRQTAYNEQF
TRBJ2-7 TRBV10-1 ARVLGHYEQY
- TRBV28 ASSPRGYANTQY
- TRBV9 ASSPRGQLHEQY